The 20 T cell receptor beta chains in this list originate from one sample, sequenced in a study of cytomegalovirus exposure and HLA in healthy donors. PCR primers comprised 60 Vbeta and 13 Jbeta primers. The data were produced by immunoSEQ multiplex PCR, yet TCRdb's version contains in-frame clones alone and is incomplete. The table has approximately 150,000 clones, about 80% seen once; the top ten hold 9% to 10%. Specimen: PBMCs. These receptors originate from a man between 18 and 35 years old in good health and CMV-seropositive.

The table lists this clone with a few counts. The rearrangement uses TRBV9 and TRBJ1-1; D is possibly TRBD1 (5 bases). The CDR3 loop spans 14 amino acids. Trimming cost V 6 bases and J 4 bases, with 16 bases left between them. The germline CDR1 and CDR2 sequences are SGDLS and YYNGEE. The CDR3 spells CASTRLGVSTEAFF. The CDR3 DNA reads TGTGCCAGCACCCGCTTAGGGGTCTCCACTGAAGCTTTCTTT.

This clone appeared a few times. The chain combines TRBV5-4 with TRBJ2-1, with TRBD2 matching 7 bases. The CDR3 loop spans 15 amino acids. V was pared by 0 bases and J by 6 bases, with 6 bases of the junction left unmatched. Germline V gives CDR1 SGHNT, CDR2 YYREEE (reference sequence). CDR3: CASSLDGGGSNEQFF. CDR3 DNA: TGTGCCAGCAGCTTGGATGGCGGCGGGAGCAATGAGCAGTTCTTC.

The V call is TRBV9, the J call TRBJ2-1, with D tentatively TRBD1 (7 bases). The V and J ends lost 3 bases and 9 bases respectively, with 10 bases between them. CDR1 and CDR2 from the germline V gene are SGDLS and YYNGEE. The CDR3 is 12 residues long. In DNA, the CDR3 is TGTGCCAGCAGCGCCCAGGGGGGTGAGCAGTTCTTC. Residues: CASSAQGGEQFF.

V usage is TRBV13 and J usage is TRBJ2-1; possible D gene TRBD2, 5 bases. Deletions cut 7 bases from V and 5 bases from J, with 15 bases between. The CDR3 runs to 14 residues. CDR1 is PRHDT, CDR2 FYEKMQ, per germline (reference sequence). CDR3 DNA: TGTGCCAGCACCCTTCGAGGGCTCCACAATGAGCAGTTCTTC. It encodes CASTLRGLHNEQFF.

This sequence joins TRBV19 and TRBJ1-5; 7 bases align to TRBD1. This CDR3 spans 22 amino acids. V shed 3 bases, J shed 0 bases, and the junction held 23 bases outside the gene matches. Germline CDR1 LNHDA, CDR2 SQIVND (reference sequence). The CDR3 is CASSISRPSTGSWGRSNQPQHF. CDR3 DNA sequence: TGTGCCAGTAGTATTTCGCGCCCGTCGACAGGGTCATGGGGGCGTAGCAATCAGCCCCAGCATTTT.

The rearrangement joins TRBV19 to TRBJ1-2, with a possible D match to TRBD1 (5 bases). Trimming stripped 5 bases from V and 2 bases from J, with 9 bases between. Germline V lookup: CDR1 LNHDA, CDR2 SQIVND (reference sequence). This CDR3 has 13 amino acids. CDR3: CASSATENYGYTF. In DNA form, the CDR3 reads TGTGCCAGTAGTGCGACAGAGAACTATGGCTACACCTTC.

With respect to this clone: An end of the junction does not agree with germline; a read error may underlie this. Other DNA sequences in the sample encode the same CDR3. J is TRBJ1-1 and V is TRBV13; D is unresolved. Germline loops: CDR1 PRHDT, CDR2 FYEKMQ (reference sequence). The CDR3 totals 14 residues. The CDR3 bases are TGTGCCAGCAGCTCCCGTGGAGGACGCACTGAAGCTTTCTTC. Residues: CASSSRGGRTEAFF.

This clone showed up just a few times. This chain connects TRBV6-1 to TRBJ1-2, with D tentatively TRBD1 (6 bases). V was pared by 2 bases and J by 7 bases, with 14 bases between. This CDR3 is built from 14 residues. Germline V lookup: CDR1 MNHNS, CDR2 SASEGT. CDR3 in DNA: TGTGCCAGCAGTGAACGGGGGGACAAGCCTGGCTACACCTTC. Protein: CASSERGDKPGYTF.

This clone showed up just once. The genes are TRBV7-9 and TRBJ1-5; weak D call: TRBD1 (6 bases). This CDR3 region has 14 residues. Germline V lookup: CDR1 SEHNR, CDR2 FQNEAQ (reference sequence). V lost 5 bases and J lost 7, with 15 bases in between. The CDR3 is CASSLGGAGQPQHF. DNA for the CDR3: TGTGCCAGCAGCCTCGGGGGGGCTGGGCAGCCCCAGCATTTT.

V usage is TRBV29-1 and J usage is TRBJ1-5; 7 nucleotides line up with TRBD1. The CDR3 runs to 16 residues. Germline CDR1 is SQVTM and CDR2 is ANQGSEA. V lost 6 bases to trimming and J lost 0 bases; unmatched junction nucleotides: 11. The CDR3, as DNA: TGCAGCGTAAAAACTGGGACAGAATTTAGCAATCAGCCCCAGCATTTT. Translation: CSVKTGTEFSNQPQHF. Full variable domain (rest looked up from reference TRBV29-1 and TRBJ1-5): SAVISQKPSRDICQRGTSLTIQCQVDSQVTMMFWYRQQPGQSLTLIATANQGSEATYESGFVIDKFPISRPNLTFSTLTVSNMSPEDSSIYLCSVKTGTEFSNQPQHFGDGTRLSIL.

The rearrangement joins TRBV5-5 to TRBJ1-1; TRBD1 is a possible D gene (5 bases). This CDR3 is 16 amino acids long. The germline V and J ends were trimmed by 4 bases and 6 bases, with 22 bases remaining between them. Germline loops: CDR1 SGHKS, CDR2 YYEKEE (reference sequence). Here the CDR3 reads CASSAGTFSRTAEAFF. The CDR3 DNA reads TGTGCCAGCAGCGCCGGGACTTTTTCTCGGACCGCTGAAGCTTTCTTT.

The chain has TRBV7-2 and TRBJ1-5; D possibly corresponds to TRBD1 (6 bases). There are 14 residues in the CDR3. Germline assignment: CDR1 SGHTA and CDR2 FQGNSA. The ends were cut back, 2 bases at V and 5 bases at J, with 10 bases in the middle. The CDR3, as DNA: TGTGCCAGCAGCTTATGGGCAGGGGATCAGCCCCAGCATTTT. Amino acids: CASSLWAGDQPQHF.

This chain joins TRBV7-9 and TRBJ2-7; possibly TRBD1 for D (5 bases). V dropped 2 bases and J dropped 5 bases, with 13 bases sitting between them. Germline V gives CDR1 SEHNR, CDR2 FQNEAQ (reference sequence). The CDR3 is 14 residues long. The CDR3 nucleotides are TGTGCCAGCAGCTTATTACTGGGGCAGAACGAGCAGTACTTC. Protein: CASSLLLGQNEQYF.

The rearrangement uses TRBV10-2 and TRBJ2-1; D is possibly TRBD2 (7 bases). Deletions cut 5 bases from V and 3 bases from J, with 17 bases between. This CDR3 contains 16 residues. Per the germline V gene, CDR1 is WSHSY and CDR2 is SAAADI. CDR3 DNA: TGCGCCAGCAGTCAGTGGGGGGGCGCGAACTACAATGAGCAGTTCTTC. This sequence encodes CASSQWGGANYNEQFF.

This chain links TRBV27 with TRBJ2-1; the D is unclear. The V end lost 3 bases, the J end lost 4 bases, and 7 bases lay between the germline ends. Germline CDR1 and CDR2: MNHEY and SMNVEV (reference sequence). The CDR3 consists of 13 residues. DNA of the CDR3: TGTGCCAGCAGTTTGGGCAATTACAATGAGCAGTTCTTC. Translation: CASSLGNYNEQFF.

V and J are TRBV5-1 and TRBJ2-7; D is undetermined. The V end lost 0 bases, the J end lost 2 bases, and 3 bases lay between the germline ends. Germline V gene data show CDR1 as SGHRS and CDR2 as YFSETQ. The CDR3 runs to 12 residues. CDR3 coding DNA: TGCGCCAGCAGCTTGGCGGCCTACGAGCAGTACTTC. Protein sequence: CASSLAAYEQYF.

The chain is built from TRBV5-1 and TRBJ1-2, with D possibly matching TRBD1 (5 bases). From germline, CDR1 is SGHRS and CDR2 YFSETQ. V was trimmed by 4 bases and J by 5 bases, leaving 27 bases between them. The CDR3 has 18 residues. CDR3 protein: CASSISGASGMGGYGYTF. As DNA, the CDR3 is TGCGCCAGCAGCATATCCGGAGCCTCAGGGATGGGAGGGTATGGCTACACCTTC.

This clone was seen a single time. V gene TRBV14 combines with J gene TRBJ1-2, with D uncertain. The germline V gene encodes CDR1 SGHDN and CDR2 FVKESK. V gave up 1 base and J gave up 8 bases, with 20 bases separating them. The CDR3 has 16 amino acids. Here the CDR3 reads CASSQGAGLFGVGYTF. As DNA, the CDR3 is TGTGCCAGCAGCCAAGGAGCGGGCCTGTTTGGTGTGGGCTACACCTTC.

This clone was seen a few times. This chain uses TRBV4-3 with TRBJ2-7, with D maybe TRBD1 (7 bases). V lost 1 base, J lost 3 bases, and 13 bases lay in between. The CDR3 loop spans 15 amino acids. In germline, CDR1 is LGHNA, CDR2 YSLEER. The CDR3 sequence: CASSQGRGQIYEQYF. The CDR3 nucleotides read TGCGCCAGCAGCCAAGGGAGGGGACAGATCTACGAGCAGTACTTC.

The chain carries TRBV10-1 and TRBJ2-2; D perhaps matches TRBD2 (6 bases). This CDR3 is 13 amino acids long. Trimming shortened V by 5 bases and J by 8 bases, and 12 bases separated the two germline ends. CDR1 WNHNN and CDR2 SYGVQD come from the germline V gene (reference sequence). CDR3 loop: CASSSGVTGELFF. The CDR3, as DNA: TGCGCCAGCAGTTCGGGGGTGACGGGGGAGCTGTTTTTT.